What follows are 17 T cell receptor beta chains derived from one specimen sequenced in a study of brain T cells in children with intractable seizures. The data were produced by immunoSEQ multiplex PCR, yet TCRdb's version contains in-frame clones alone and is incomplete. The data contain approximately 60,000 clones, approximately 95% of them singletons. The sequenced sample was peripheral blood, obtained at surgery. These receptors originate from a boy under three years old with focal cortical dysplasia and intractable seizures.

In this sample, this clone turned up once. The chain has TRBV29-1 and TRBJ1-3; 8 nucleotides agree with TRBD1. The CDR3 is made up of 13 amino acids. The trim removed 7 bases at V and 4 bases at J, leaving 6 bases unmatched. Germline loops: CDR1 SQVTM, CDR2 ANQGSEA. The chain's CDR3 is CSGQGARGNTIYF. Written as DNA, the CDR3 is TGCAGCGGCCAGGGGGCGCGAGGAAACACCATATATTTT.

V and J are TRBV7-2 and TRBJ1-2; D uncertain. Trimming pared 0 bases from V and 8 bases from J, leaving 10 bases between. The CDR3 has 13 amino acids. Germline V gene data show CDR1 as SGHTA and CDR2 as FQGNSA. The CDR3 here is CASSLARRAGYTF. CDR3 coding DNA: TGTGCCAGCAGCTTAGCGCGGAGGGCGGGCTACACCTTC.

This chain links TRBV6-2 or TRBV6-3 with TRBJ2-1; D is perhaps TRBD2 (5 bases). The germline V gene encodes CDR1 MNHEY and CDR2 SVGEGT. V was trimmed by 5 bases and J by 1 base, leaving 12 bases between them. The length of the CDR3 is 15 residues. CDR3 nucleotide sequence: TGTGCCAGCAGTCCCCTCTCGGGATCCTACAATGAGCAGTTCTTC. It is translated as CASSPLSGSYNEQFF.

This clone was observed a handful of times. V is TRBV7-9 and J is TRBJ1-4; D is possibly TRBD1 (5 bases). CDR3 length: 16 amino acids. Germline V gene lookup returns CDR1 SEHNR and CDR2 FQNEAQ (reference sequence). V dropped 5 bases and J dropped 5 bases, with 18 bases sitting between them. In nucleotides, the CDR3 is TGTGCCAGCAGCCGCAGACAGAGCAGGCCAAATGAAAAACTGTTTTTT. As protein: CASSRRQSRPNEKLFF.

This sequence joins TRBV12-3 or TRBV12-4 and TRBJ1-1; D remains unclear. Trimming left V 6 bases short and J 5 bases short, with 10 bases between. The CDR3 runs 12 residues. CDR3 coding DNA: TGTGCCAGCAGGTTCTCGGTTACTGAAGCTTTCTTT. It translates to CASRFSVTEAFF.

The J gene is TRBJ1-1, the V gene TRBV7-6; the match to TRBD1 covers 8 bases. This CDR3 comprises 14 residues. Germline V CDR1 and CDR2: SGHVS, FNYEAQ. The V and J ends lost 2 bases and 7 bases, in that order; junction bases with no gene match: 6. In DNA, the CDR3 is TGTGCCAGCAGCTTATCTCAGGGGGCGAGTGAAGCTTTCTTT. This translates into CASSLSQGASEAFF.

The chain carries TRBV5-4 and TRBJ2-7; 11 bases line up with TRBD2. CDR1 is SGHNT, CDR2 YYREEE, per germline (reference sequence). Trimming took 1 base from V and 3 from J; bases not matched to a gene: 0. This CDR3 spans 14 amino acids. The CDR3 region has the DNA TGTGCCAGCAGCTTGACTAGCGGGAGCTACGAGCAGTACTTC. This codes for CASSLTSGSYEQYF.

The chain recombines TRBV6-5 with TRBJ1-2; D remains ambiguous. CDR1 is MNHEY, CDR2 SVGAGI, per germline. V lost 6 bases to trimming and J lost 6 bases, with 20 bases between them. The CDR3 is made up of 15 amino acids. Here the CDR3 reads CASRPLLVGYNGYTF. As DNA, the CDR3 is TGTGCCAGCAGACCGCTTCTAGTGGGTTATAATGGCTACACCTTC.

This sequence joins TRBV11-2 and TRBJ1-2; no definite D call. The ends were cut back, 5 bases at V and 4 bases at J, with 14 bases in the middle. Per the germline V gene, CDR1 is SGHAT and CDR2 is FQNNGV. There are 14 residues in the CDR3. The CDR3 sequence: CASSPTRASYGYTF. DNA of the CDR3: TGTGCCAGCAGCCCGACTCGGGCCAGCTATGGCTACACCTTC.

The rearrangement links TRBV14 to TRBJ2-7, with TRBD2 matching over 11 bases. The CDR3 has 17 residues. The J segment lost 6 bases and the V segment lost 3 bases, leaving 13 bases of the junction unmatched. Germline CDR1 and CDR2: SGHDN and FVKESK. The CDR3 region is CASSHNRRSSGRLEQYF. The CDR3 DNA reads as TGTGCCAGCAGCCACAACCGTCGATCTAGCGGGAGGCTCGAGCAGTACTTC.

The chain uses TRBV7-7 and TRBJ2-1; tentatively, D is TRBD2 (6 bases). This CDR3 spans 13 amino acids. The germline CDR1 and CDR2 sequences are SSHAT and FNYEAQ (reference sequence). V shed 4 bases and J shed 9 bases, with 13 bases lying between them. The CDR3 here is CASSSIFGGEQFF. DNA for the CDR3: TGTGCCAGCAGCTCAATTTTCGGGGGTGAGCAGTTCTTC.

The chain employs TRBV28 and TRBJ2-5, with TRBD1 as a possible D gene (7 bases). This CDR3 contains 16 residues. Trimming took 3 bases from V and 2 from J, leaving 16 bases between them. The V gene's germline CDR1 is MDHEN and CDR2 SYDVKM. The CDR3 sequence: CASSFLLTGTQETQYF. For the CDR3, the DNA is TGTGCCAGCAGTTTCCTCCTGACAGGGACTCAAGAGACCCAGTACTTC.

This chain links TRBV4-1 with TRBJ2-5; TRBD2 matches 11 bases. The CDR3 length is 16 residues. Germline CDR1 and CDR2: MGHRA and YSYEKL. The V gene end was trimmed by 4 bases and the J gene end by 7 bases; junction bases not matched to a gene: 11. CDR3 residues: CASSPPLAGGRGTQYF. CDR3 in DNA: TGCGCCAGCAGCCCTCCATTAGCGGGGGGGCGGGGGACCCAGTACTTC.

V gene TRBV14 combines with J gene TRBJ2-3; 10 nucleotides agree with TRBD2. CDR3 length: 14 residues. Trimming removed 4 bases from V and 6 bases from J; junction bases left unmatched: 4. Looked up from germline, CDR1 is SGHDN and CDR2 is FVKESK. CDR3 bases: TGTGCCAGCAGCCCACTAGCGGGGCCGGATACGCAGTATTTT. This gives the protein CASSPLAGPDTQYF.

This chain joins TRBV5-4 and TRBJ1-2; D gene unclear. The CDR3 sequence is 14 residues long. The V gene's germline CDR1 is SGHNT and CDR2 YYREEE (reference sequence). Trimming removed 0 bases from V and 4 bases from J, with 10 bases in between. The CDR3 loop is CASSLAGGRYGYTF. As DNA, the CDR3 is TGTGCCAGCAGCTTGGCGGGCGGCCGCTATGGCTACACCTTC.

The rearrangement uses TRBV5-8 and TRBJ2-7; 9 positions match TRBD1. The CDR3 covers 16 residues. The J segment lost 3 bases and the V segment lost 1 base, leaving 8 bases of the junction unmatched. Germline loops: CDR1 SGHTS, CDR2 YDEGEE. CDR3: CASSLWGQGIGYEQYF. For the CDR3, the DNA is TGTGCCAGCAGCTTGTGGGGACAGGGTATTGGCTACGAGCAGTACTTC.

The chain couples TRBV27 to TRBJ1-1; D unclear. Per germline, CDR1 MNHEY and CDR2 SMNVEV (reference sequence). Trimming shortened V by 6 bases and J by 2 bases, and 13 bases separated the two germline ends. CDR3 size: 14 residues. The DNA of the CDR3 is TGTGCCAGCAGCCGTGGGCAGACCAACACTGAAGCTTTCTTT. Translating gives CASSRGQTNTEAFF.